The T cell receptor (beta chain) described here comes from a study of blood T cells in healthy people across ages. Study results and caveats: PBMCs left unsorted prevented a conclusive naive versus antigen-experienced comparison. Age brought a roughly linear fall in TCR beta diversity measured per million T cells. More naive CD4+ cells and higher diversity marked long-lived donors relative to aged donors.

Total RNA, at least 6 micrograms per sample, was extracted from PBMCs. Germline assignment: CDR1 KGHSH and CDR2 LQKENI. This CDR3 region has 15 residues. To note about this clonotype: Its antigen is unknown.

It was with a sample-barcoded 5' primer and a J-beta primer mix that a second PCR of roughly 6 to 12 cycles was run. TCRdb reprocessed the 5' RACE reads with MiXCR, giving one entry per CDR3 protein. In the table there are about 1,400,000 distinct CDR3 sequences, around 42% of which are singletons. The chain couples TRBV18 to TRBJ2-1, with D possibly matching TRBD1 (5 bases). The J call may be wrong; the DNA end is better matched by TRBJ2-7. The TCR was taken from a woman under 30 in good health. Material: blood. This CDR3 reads CASSPQGNSYNEQYF. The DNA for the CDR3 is TGTGCCAGCTCACCCCAGGGAAACTCCTACAATGAGCAGTACTTC.